This TCR beta chain appears in the sequencing data of a study of control samples from healthy donors and cancer patients. TCRdb's copy holds only in-frame clones and misses some; the assay was immunoSEQ multiplex PCR. The sample carries 150,000 to 200,000 clones, nearly 96% recorded once. The CDR3 covers 17 residues. Trimming took 1 base from V and 6 from J; bases not matched to a gene: 13. Germline assignment: CDR1 SGHDT and CDR2 YYEEEE. The receptor was derived from a woman younger than 45 in good health. The source material was blood. This sequence joins TRBV5-6 and TRBJ1-2, with 9 bases fitting TRBD1. Written as DNA, the CDR3 is TGTGCCAGCAGCTTGTCGCCCCCCCGGGACAGGGATGATGGCTACACCTTC. It encodes CASSLSPPRDRDDGYTF.